This TCR beta chain was recorded in a study of T-cell reconstitution after alpha-beta-depleted transplantation in children. As concerns this clonotype: Its antigen is unidentified.

For TCRbeta, the library was prepared with unique molecular identifiers. TCRdb reprocessed the PCR reads via MiXCR and lists one record per CDR3 protein. Of about 980,000 distinct CDR3 sequences listed, about 30% were seen once; the top ten hold roughly 30%. The study, taken as a whole, reports: Surviving recipient T cells and thymic progenitors accounted for the high day-60 TCRbeta diversity observed in some patients.

V lost 10 bases and J lost 12; bases outside the gene matches: 7. The CDR3 spans 11 residues. CDR1 SEHNR and CDR2 FQNEAQ come from the germline V gene (reference sequence). This clonotype was obtained from a boy younger than two who had a stem cell transplant for SCID, so the T cells may come from the graft donor. The source was PBMCs, mostly from graft donor cells, collected 360 days after TCRalphabeta/CD19-depleted stem cell transplant. The chain joins TRBV7-9 to TRBJ2-1; 9 bases are shared with TRBD2. CDR3 sequence reads: CAIEAGLAQFF. The CDR3 nucleotides read TGTGCCATCGAGGCGGGACTAGCGCAGTTCTTC.